This TCR beta chain was recorded in a study of T cell responses to AZD1222 COVID-19 vaccine. Study findings and constraints: Per reports, nearly half of all spike-specific TCRs target regions that are unmutated in variants. Among the donors, most were white British and more were female, and clonal diversity was possibly underestimated. The breadth and depth of Spike-specific TCRs increased once two AZD1222 doses had been given.

With respect to this clone: Its antigen is still unknown.

Generated by immunoSEQ multiplex PCR, the TCRdb table keeps only in-frame clones and is missing some. The sample has roughly 140,000 clones, about 90% seen once. This receptor was identified in an adult in good health. This specimen consisted of peripheral blood, obtained on day 0 of AZD1222 vaccination.

The CDR3 sequence: CASRGLADDTQYF. In DNA form, the CDR3 reads TGTGCCAGCCGGGGACTAGCGGATGATACGCAGTATTTT. This chain links TRBV21-1 with TRBJ2-3; the table assigns TRBD2, which was not confirmed against the DNA. TRBV21-1 is recorded as a pseudogene. This CDR3 is built from 13 residues.